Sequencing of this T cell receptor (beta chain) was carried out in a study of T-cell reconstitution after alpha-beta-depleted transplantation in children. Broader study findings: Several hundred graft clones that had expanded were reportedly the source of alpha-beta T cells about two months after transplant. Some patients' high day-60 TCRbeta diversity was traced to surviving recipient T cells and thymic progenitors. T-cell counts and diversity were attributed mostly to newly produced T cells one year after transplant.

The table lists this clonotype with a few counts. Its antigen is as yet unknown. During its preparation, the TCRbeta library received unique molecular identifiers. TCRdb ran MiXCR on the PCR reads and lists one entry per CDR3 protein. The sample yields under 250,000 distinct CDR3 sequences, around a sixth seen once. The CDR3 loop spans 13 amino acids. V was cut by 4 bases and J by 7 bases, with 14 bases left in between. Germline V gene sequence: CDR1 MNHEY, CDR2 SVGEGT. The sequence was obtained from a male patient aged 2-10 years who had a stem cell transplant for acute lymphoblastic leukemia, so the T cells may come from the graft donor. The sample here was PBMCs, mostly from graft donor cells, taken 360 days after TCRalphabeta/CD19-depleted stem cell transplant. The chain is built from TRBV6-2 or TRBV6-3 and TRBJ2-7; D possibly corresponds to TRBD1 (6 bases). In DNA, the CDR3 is TGTGCCAGCAGTTCCTACAGGGCTCGGGAGCAGTACTTC. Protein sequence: CASSSYRAREQYF.